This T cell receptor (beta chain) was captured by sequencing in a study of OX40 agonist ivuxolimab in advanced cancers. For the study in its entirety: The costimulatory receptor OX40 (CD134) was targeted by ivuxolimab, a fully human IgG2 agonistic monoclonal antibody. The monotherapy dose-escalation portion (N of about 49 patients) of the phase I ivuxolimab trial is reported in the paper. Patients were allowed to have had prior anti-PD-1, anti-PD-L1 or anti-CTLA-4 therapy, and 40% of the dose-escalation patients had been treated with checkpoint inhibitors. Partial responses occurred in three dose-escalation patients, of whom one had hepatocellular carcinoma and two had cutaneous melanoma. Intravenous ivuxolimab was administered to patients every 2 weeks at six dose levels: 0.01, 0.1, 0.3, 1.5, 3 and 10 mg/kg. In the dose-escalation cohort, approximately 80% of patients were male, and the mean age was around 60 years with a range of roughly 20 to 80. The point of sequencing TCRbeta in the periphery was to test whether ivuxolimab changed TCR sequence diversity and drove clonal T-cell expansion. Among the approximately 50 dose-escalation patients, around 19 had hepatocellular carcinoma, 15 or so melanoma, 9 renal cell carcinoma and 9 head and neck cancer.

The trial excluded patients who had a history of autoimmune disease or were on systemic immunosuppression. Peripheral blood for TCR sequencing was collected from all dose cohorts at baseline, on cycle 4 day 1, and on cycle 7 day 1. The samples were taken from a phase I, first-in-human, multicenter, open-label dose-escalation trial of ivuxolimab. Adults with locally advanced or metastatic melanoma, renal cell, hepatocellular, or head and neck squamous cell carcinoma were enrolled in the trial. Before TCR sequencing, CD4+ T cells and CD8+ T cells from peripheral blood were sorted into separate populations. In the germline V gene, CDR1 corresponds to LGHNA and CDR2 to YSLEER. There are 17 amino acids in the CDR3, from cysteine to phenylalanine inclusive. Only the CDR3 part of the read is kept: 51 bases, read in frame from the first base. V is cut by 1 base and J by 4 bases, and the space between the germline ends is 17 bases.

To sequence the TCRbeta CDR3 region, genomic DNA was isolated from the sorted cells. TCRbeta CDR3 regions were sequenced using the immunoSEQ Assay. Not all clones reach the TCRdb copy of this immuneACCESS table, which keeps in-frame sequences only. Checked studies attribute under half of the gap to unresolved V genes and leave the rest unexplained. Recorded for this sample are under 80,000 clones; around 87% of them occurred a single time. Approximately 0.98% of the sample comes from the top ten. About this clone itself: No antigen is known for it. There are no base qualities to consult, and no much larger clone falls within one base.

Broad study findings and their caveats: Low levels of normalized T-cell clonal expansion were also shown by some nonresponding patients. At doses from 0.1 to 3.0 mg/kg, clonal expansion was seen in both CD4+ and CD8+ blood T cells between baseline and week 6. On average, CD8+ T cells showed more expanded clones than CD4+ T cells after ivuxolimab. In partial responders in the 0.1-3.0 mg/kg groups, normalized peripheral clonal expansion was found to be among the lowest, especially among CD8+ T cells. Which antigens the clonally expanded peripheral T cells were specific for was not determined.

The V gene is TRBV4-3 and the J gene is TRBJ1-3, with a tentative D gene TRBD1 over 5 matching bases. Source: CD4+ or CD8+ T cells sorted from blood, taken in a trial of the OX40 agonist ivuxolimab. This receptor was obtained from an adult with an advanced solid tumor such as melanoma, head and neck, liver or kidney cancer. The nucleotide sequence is TGCGCCAGCAGCCAAGCAACACAGGCCTTTGCAGGAAACACCATATATTTT. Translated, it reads CASSQATQAFAGNTIYF.